This T cell receptor (beta chain) derives from a study of T cell responses to AZD1222 COVID-19 vaccine. The table came from immunoSEQ multiplex PCR; TCRdb's copy has only in-frame clones and leaves some out. The sample consists of under 200,000 clones, about nine tenths of them appearing once. Trimming stripped 3 bases from V and 4 bases from J, with 14 bases between. Looked up from germline, CDR1 is SGDLS and CDR2 is YYNGEE. This CDR3 contains 14 residues. This sequence joins TRBV9 and TRBJ2-7, with D unclear. This TCR derives from an adult in good health. Sequenced here: peripheral blood, sampled on day 0 of AZD1222 vaccination. The CDR3 spells CASSAGLLGYEQYF. In nucleotides, the CDR3 is TGTGCCAGCAGCGCCGGGCTCCTGGGGTACGAGCAGTACTTC.